The 29 T cell receptor beta chains below all came from one sample that was sequenced in a study of response to subunit inactivated influenza vaccine. A single record per CDR3 protein comes from TCRdb applying MiXCR to the RT-PCR reads. This table has 450,000 to 550,000 distinct CDR3 sequences, about 25% appearing once. This specimen consisted of CD4+ T cells sorted from PBMCs, obtained 5 to 6 days after vaccination. The origin of the receptors is a man aged 45-65 years who received an inactivated influenza vaccine.

The CDR3 region has the DNA TGTGCCACCAGTGATTATAAGAACACTGAAGCTTTCTTT. It encodes CATSDYKNTEAFF. The V and J genes are TRBV24-1 and TRBJ1-1; D gene uncertain. Deletions cut 2 bases from V and 1 base from J, with 4 bases between. CDR1 is KGHDR, CDR2 SFDVKD, per germline. The CDR3 covers 13 residues.

The V and J genes are TRBV11-2 and TRBJ2-7; D tentatively reads TRBD1 or TRBD2 (5 bases each). Germline values: CDR1 SGHAT, CDR2 FQNNGV. The CDR3 length is 14 residues. Trimming removed 2 bases at V and 6 bases at J, with 14 bases between. The CDR3 coding sequence is TGTGCCAGCAGCTTATGGGGGACGATACGCGAGCAGTACTTC. Its protein is CASSLWGTIREQYF.

The CDR3 is CATTGLVDEQYF. CDR3 bases: TGTGCCACCACAGGACTAGTCGACGAGCAGTACTTC. J is TRBJ2-7 and V is TRBV10-3; 7 nucleotides match TRBD2. Unmatched junction bases numbered 8, after V lost 10 bases and J lost 5 bases. CDR1 ENHRY and CDR2 SYGVKD come from the germline V gene. This CDR3 comprises 12 residues.

The rearrangement joins TRBV19 to TRBJ1-6; D is unresolved. The CDR3 runs to 13 residues. The germline V gene encodes CDR1 LNHDA and CDR2 SQIVND (reference sequence). V lost 4 bases and J lost 11, with 12 bases in between. CDR3 nucleotides: TGTGCCAGTAGTAAGCGCCCTCCCGCACCCCTCCACTTT. The encoded protein is CASSKRPPAPLHF.

This clonotype was counted only a few times. The chain employs TRBV2 and TRBJ2-7, with 8 bases lining up with TRBD1. This CDR3 region has 12 residues. Germline assignment: CDR1 SNHLY and CDR2 FYNNEI. The V gene end was trimmed by 6 bases and the J gene end by 2 bases; junction bases not matched to a gene: 0. CDR3 nucleotide sequence: TGTGCCAGCAGGACAGGGGCCTACGAGCAGTACTTC. Translating it yields CASRTGAYEQYF.

This clonotype appeared many times. J is TRBJ2-3 and V is TRBV7-2; D is undetermined. In germline, CDR1 is SGHTA, CDR2 FQGNSA. There are 13 residues in the CDR3. V dropped 1 base and J dropped 6 bases, with 8 bases sitting between them. The CDR3 bases are TGTGCCAGCAGCTTAGGGCCCGGTGATACGCAGTATTTT. It yields the protein CASSLGPGDTQYF.

The rearrangement links TRBV20-1 to TRBJ2-2, with D hard to call. Per germline, CDR1 DFQATT and CDR2 SNEGSKA (reference sequence). V was trimmed by 4 bases and J by 3 bases, leaving 9 bases between them. CDR3 length: 13 residues. The chain's CDR3 is CSAIQVYTGELFF. The CDR3 DNA reads TGCAGTGCTATCCAGGTTTACACCGGGGAGCTGTTTTTT.

This chain uses TRBV7-9 with TRBJ2-2; TRBD1 might be the D (5 bases). CDR3 size: 15 residues. Trimming shortened V by 1 base and J by 3 bases, and 9 bases separated the two germline ends. CDR1 and CDR2 from the germline V gene are SEHNR and FQNEAQ (reference sequence). CDR3 DNA: TGTGCCAGCAGCTTAGGTGACAGTGACACCGGGGAGCTGTTTTTT. It translates to CASSLGDSDTGELFF. Based on the CDR3 plus reference TRBV7-9 and TRBJ2-2, the full variable domain is DTGVSQNPRHKITKRGQNVTFRCDPISEHNRLYWYRQTLGQGPEFLTYFQNEAQLEKSRLLSDRFSAERPKGSFSTLEIQRTEQGDSAMYLCASSLGDSDTGELFFGEGSRLTVL.

This clonotype has only a few counts. The chain uses TRBV25-1 and TRBJ2-1, with D possibly being TRBD2 (6 bases). CDR1 MGHDK and CDR2 SYGVNS come from the germline V gene. Trimming took 5 bases from V and 0 from J, leaving 14 bases between them. The CDR3 extends over 16 amino acids. CDR3 coding DNA: TGTGCCAGCAGTACGGCGGGCGGGGCCTCCTACAATGAGCAGTTCTTC. Translation gives CASSTAGGASYNEQFF.

This clonotype occurred many times. The genes are TRBV12-3 or TRBV12-4 and TRBJ1-5; the D gene is possibly TRBD1 (6 bases). The CDR3 sequence is 15 residues long. The V gene lost 5 bases and the J gene lost 3 bases, with 14 bases spanning the gap. The CDR3 sequence is CASSIRGLSNQPQHF. The CDR3 nucleotides read TGTGCCAGCAGTATCAGGGGATTGTCCAATCAGCCCCAGCATTTT.

The gene calls are TRBV5-1 and TRBJ2-2; TRBD1 agrees at 9 bases. Trimming cost V 4 bases and J 3 bases; bases outside gene matches: 4. Germline assignment: CDR1 SGHRS and CDR2 YFSETQ. This CDR3 comprises 15 residues. The CDR3 DNA reads TGCGCCAGCAGCAAGGGACAGGGTGACACCGGGGAGCTGTTTTTT. Amino acids: CASSKGQGDTGELFF.

This clonotype was counted only a few times. The CDR3 DNA reads TGCGCCAGCAGCCACGGGAGGACCCCCCCGGAGCTGTTTTTT. Amino acid sequence: CASSHGRTPPELFF. The rearrangement links TRBV4-1 to TRBJ2-2; 7 positions match TRBD2. Looked up from germline, CDR1 is MGHRA and CDR2 is YSYEKL. J gave up 10 bases and V 3 bases, and 8 bases lay outside the gene matches. The CDR3 totals 14 residues.

This clonotype was recorded a few times. The chain recombines TRBV29-1 with TRBJ2-2, with 8 bases identical to TRBD1. Germline V gene data show CDR1 as SQVTM and CDR2 as ANQGSEA. The junction had 5 bases not matched to a gene; V was cut back by 1 base and J by 1 base. The CDR3 is made up of 16 amino acids. The CDR3 is CSVEGRGTGNTGELFF. CDR3 in DNA: TGCAGCGTTGAAGGGAGGGGGACAGGGAACACCGGGGAGCTGTTTTTT.

This clonotype was seen a handful of times. V usage is TRBV7-2 and J usage is TRBJ2-6, with D perhaps assigned TRBD1 or TRBD2 (5 bases each). Per the germline V gene, CDR1 is SGHTA and CDR2 is FQGNSA. The CDR3 loop spans 17 amino acids. V was clipped by 2 bases and J by 2 bases, with 13 bases between them. The CDR3 nucleotides are TGTGCCAGCAGCTTACCCCGGGGCAGGGCTGGGGCCAACGTCCTGACTTTC. Translated: CASSLPRGRAGANVLTF.

About this clonotype itself: A much larger clone lies one base from this, so it may be a read error. The gene calls are TRBV9 and TRBJ1-1; D not resolved. This CDR3 spans 13 amino acids. Germline V gene data show CDR1 as SGDLS and CDR2 as YYNGEE. Trimming cost V 0 bases and J 0 bases, with 3 bases left between them. The CDR3 reads CASSVALNTEAFF. CDR3 nucleotide sequence: TGTGCCAGCAGCGTAGCACTGAACACTGAAGCTTTCTTT. Based on the CDR3 plus reference TRBV9 and TRBJ1-1, the full variable domain is DSGVTQTPKHLITATGQRVTLRCSPRSGDLSVYWYQQSLDQGLQFLIQYYNGEERAKGNILERFSAQQFPDLHSELNLSSLELGDSALYFCASSVALNTEAFFGQGTRLTVV.

This sequence joins TRBV12-3 or TRBV12-4 and TRBJ1-6; tentatively, D is TRBD1 (6 bases). There are 15 residues in the CDR3. Trimming cost V 3 bases and J 8 bases, with 14 bases left between them. The CDR3, as DNA: TGTGCCAGCAGTTTGCGGGGGCTGGGGGATTCACCCCTCCACTTT. Translated, it gives CASSLRGLGDSPLHF.

This clonotype was seen a few times. The rearrangement joins TRBV19 to TRBJ2-7, with D perhaps TRBD1 (5 bases). The germline V and J ends were trimmed by 7 bases and 6 bases, with 10 bases remaining between them. The length of the CDR3 is 11 residues. Germline V gives CDR1 LNHDA, CDR2 SQIVND (reference sequence). This CDR3 reads CASNNQGEQYF. The CDR3 coding sequence is TGTGCCAGTAACAACCAGGGCGAGCAGTACTTC.

This chain connects TRBV7-2 to TRBJ2-5, with 9 positions matching TRBD2. Per germline, CDR1 SGHTA and CDR2 FQGNSA. CDR3 length: 15 amino acids. After removal of 6 bases from V and 4 bases from J, the junction contained 9 bases not matched to a gene. CDR3 sequence (DNA): TGTGCCAGCAGTTACGGGACTAGCCGGGGAGAGACCCAGTACTTC. This encodes CASSYGTSRGETQYF.

This clonotype was detected ten times or more. The gene calls are TRBV27 and TRBJ1-5; possibly TRBD1 for D (5 bases). The CDR3 is made up of 13 amino acids. With 5 bases removed from V and 4 bases from J, the gap between germline ends came to 9 bases. Germline V gene data show CDR1 as MNHEY and CDR2 as SMNVEV (reference sequence). CDR3 nucleotide sequence: TGTGCCAGCAGTAATAGGGGAAATCAGCCCCAGCATTTT. Translating gives CASSNRGNQPQHF.

The chain has TRBV20-1 and TRBJ2-1; TRBD2 matches 7 bases. J was trimmed by 8 bases and V by 0 bases; bases with no gene match: 10. Per the germline V gene, CDR1 is DFQATT and CDR2 is SNEGSKA (reference sequence). This CDR3 contains 15 residues. The CDR3 here is CSARDRNGLVYEQFF. The CDR3 nucleotides are TGCAGTGCTAGAGATCGCAATGGACTAGTGTATGAGCAGTTCTTC.

There are a few counts of this clonotype. This chain joins TRBV30 and TRBJ2-2; maybe TRBD1 (5 bases). CDR3 length: 15 amino acids. CDR1 is GTSNPN and CDR2 is SVGIG in the germline V gene (reference sequence). The V end was cut by 6 bases, the J end by 0 bases, with 14 bases between. CDR3 sequence reads: CACQFGATNTGELFF. The CDR3 DNA reads TGTGCCTGCCAGTTTGGGGCCACGAACACCGGGGAGCTGTTTTTT.

Only a few counts were recorded for this clonotype. The chain is built from TRBV20-1 and TRBJ1-5, with no clear D. Germline V gene sequence: CDR1 DFQATT, CDR2 SNEGSKA (reference sequence). The germline V and J ends were trimmed by 3 bases and 4 bases, with 19 bases remaining between them. The CDR3 spans 16 residues. CDR3 nucleotides: TGCAGTGCTAGTCGTCGAGACGGAAGACCTAATCAGCCCCAGCATTTT. It codes for CSASRRDGRPNQPQHF.

This clonotype was seen more than once but under ten times. The rearrangement links TRBV6-1 to TRBJ2-3, with TRBD1 matching 8 bases. Germline CDR1 and CDR2: MNHNS and SASEGT. This CDR3 spans 16 amino acids. With V trimmed by 7 bases and J by 2 bases, 11 bases remained unmatched. For the CDR3, the DNA is TGTGCCAGCAACTACCGACAGGGGACCATCACAGATACGCAGTATTTT. Its protein is CASNYRQGTITDTQYF.

This clonotype has more than one count but fewer than ten. V is TRBV6-2 or TRBV6-3 and J is TRBJ1-5; D gene ambiguous. The length of the CDR3 is 13 residues. CDR1 is MNHEY, CDR2 SVGEGT, per germline. Trimming took off 7 bases at V and 4 bases at J, with 11 bases between the two ends. The CDR3 DNA follows: TGTGCCAGCACCGGGCCTTTAAATCAGCCCCAGCATTTT. Amino acid sequence: CASTGPLNQPQHF.

V gene TRBV5-1 combines with J gene TRBJ1-1, with D possibly TRBD1 on 5 matching bases. CDR1 is SGHRS and CDR2 is YFSETQ in the germline V gene. The V end lost 3 bases, the J end lost 6 bases, and 15 bases lay between the germline ends. This CDR3 contains 14 residues. The CDR3 bases are TGCGCCAGCAGCTCGGACCCAGGGAGGGCTGAAGCTTTCTTT. It translates to CASSSDPGRAEAFF.

This clonotype was detected many times. The genes are TRBV7-9 and TRBJ2-5; possibly TRBD1 for D (6 bases). V lost 2 bases and J lost 4, with 14 bases in between. The germline V gene encodes CDR1 SEHNR and CDR2 FQNEAQ (reference sequence). The CDR3 loop spans 15 amino acids. The CDR3 DNA reads as TGTGCCAGCAGCTTAACCCTCAGGGGTTCAGAGACCCAGTACTTC. Translated, it gives CASSLTLRGSETQYF.

J is TRBJ2-7 and V is TRBV2; 10 bases fit TRBD1. Germline CDR1 is SNHLY and CDR2 is FYNNEI. Trimming cost V 6 bases and J 6 bases; bases outside gene matches: 2. CDR3 size: 12 residues. CDR3 residues: CASRRDRGEQYF. DNA for the CDR3: TGTGCCAGCAGGAGGGACAGGGGCGAGCAGTACTTC. Full variable domain (outside the CDR3, taken from reference TRBV2 and TRBJ2-7): EPEVTQTPSHQVTQMGQEVILRCVPISNHLYFYWYRQILGQKVEFLVSFYNNEISEKSEIFDDQFSVERPDGSNFTLKIRSTKLEDSAMYFCASRRDRGEQYFGPGTRLTVT.

The chain employs TRBV4-2 and TRBJ1-5; the D is unclear. The CDR3 is made up of 14 amino acids. V was shortened by 0 bases and J by 4 bases, with 7 bases between the two germline ends. Germline loops: CDR1 LGHNA, CDR2 YNFKEQ. CDR3 coding DNA: TGTGCCAGCAGCCAAGATCGTACGAATCAGCCCCAGCATTTT. It is translated as CASSQDRTNQPQHF.

The chain combines TRBV9 with TRBJ2-1, with a tentative D call TRBD1 (5 bases). The V gene's germline CDR1 is SGDLS and CDR2 YYNGEE. This CDR3 is built from 15 residues. The ends were cut back, 0 bases at V and 6 bases at J, with 13 bases in the middle. The CDR3 sequence: CASSVVQAGLNEQFF. The CDR3, as DNA: TGTGCCAGCAGCGTAGTACAGGCAGGGCTCAATGAGCAGTTCTTC.